This is a list of T cell receptor beta chains from one sample in a study of blood T cell repertoires in COVID-19. The method was immunoSEQ multiplex PCR; TCRdb's version includes in-frame clones alone and lacks a portion of them. The sample shows about 99,000 clones, roughly 90% of them seen only once. The sequencing sample was made of peripheral blood. The receptors were sampled from a woman in her sixties or seventies with acute or convalescent COVID-19. CDR3s include the opening cysteine and the closing phenylalanine or tryptophan. Only part of the rows carry a size: once, few, many, or a class if the clone is expanded.

>-|TRBV30|TRBJ1-2
CAWSVRRGTPYGYTF
>-|TRBV28|TRBJ1-5
CASSQGGSQPQHF
>-|TRBV2|TRBJ1-2
CASMGSTGIGGYTF
>few|TRBV30|TRBJ1-5
CAWTSGQGNQPQHF
>-|TRBV30|TRBJ2-5
CAWSILAGGPALETQYF
>once|TRBV28|TRBJ1-2
CASIRTGSSFYGYTF
>once|TRBV28|TRBJ1-2
CASSSLGGQGTYGYTF
>once|TRBV6-6|TRBJ1-1
CASSYSGAGTEAFF
>-|TRBV12-2|TRBJ1-1
CASRYGQYTEAFF
>-|TRBV7-8|TRBJ2-3
CASSFAGELDTQYF